These 3 T cell receptor beta chains share one sample of origin, sequenced in a study of T cell responses to AZD1222 COVID-19 vaccine. The repertoire was sequenced with immunoSEQ multiplex PCR; TCRdb's copy has only in-frame clones and lacks some. The sample carries 160,000 or so clones, under 95% recorded once. Sequencing was performed on peripheral blood, taken 28 days after the second AZD1222 dose. These receptors were obtained from an adult who received the AZD1222 COVID-19 vaccine.

This clone was seen only once. The rearrangement joins TRBV7-8 to TRBJ1-5; TRBD1 is a possible D gene (5 bases). V was trimmed by 0 bases and J by 6 bases, leaving 18 bases between them. Germline V gene lookup returns CDR1 SGHVS and CDR2 FQNEAQ. The CDR3 covers 17 residues. The CDR3 reads CASSLAGFGGFGQPQHF. In nucleotides, the CDR3 is TGTGCCAGCAGCTTAGCAGGCTTTGGGGGGTTTGGTCAGCCCCAGCATTTT.

This rearrangement joins TRBV19 to TRBJ2-7; no definite D call. The length of the CDR3 is 15 residues. The germline CDR1 and CDR2 sequences are LNHDA and SQIVND (reference sequence). V lost 3 bases and J 5 bases, leaving 17 bases between the germline ends. The CDR3 nucleotides are TGTGCCAGTAGTATGGGTCCTAGGCCGAAGGACGAGCAGTACTTC. As protein: CASSMGPRPKDEQYF.

The rearrangement uses TRBV24-1 and TRBJ2-1; 12 nucleotides align to TRBD2. The CDR3 contains 15 residues. V gave up 3 bases and J gave up 7 bases; unmatched junction bases: 3. Germline lookup yields CDR1 KGHDR and CDR2 SFDVKD. CDR3 loop: CATSDGGLAGNEQFF. The CDR3 DNA sequence: TGTGCCACCAGTGATGGGGGACTAGCGGGTAATGAGCAGTTCTTC.